This T cell receptor (beta chain) originates from a study of cytomegalovirus exposure and HLA in healthy donors. Regarding donors, all were healthy bone marrow donors. General study points: Altogether, 160 or so TCR beta chains were recorded as cytomegalovirus-associated.

The PCR used 60 Vbeta and 13 Jbeta primers. Only in-frame clones appear in the TCRdb table, and some are missing; sequencing was by immunoSEQ multiplex PCR. The sample shows about 250,000 clones, about four fifths of them seen only once. This clone was recorded a few times. Its antigen is undetermined. This TCR derives from a girl aged 2 to 10 in good health and CMV-seronegative. Sequencing used PBMCs.

The CDR3 loop is CASTSTTTYEQYF. In DNA form, the CDR3 reads TGTGCCAGCACTTCCACAACCACCTACGAGCAGTACTTC. The gene calls are TRBV27 and TRBJ2-7, with D hard to call. The germline V and J ends were trimmed by 7 bases and 2 bases, with 12 bases remaining between them. CDR3 length: 13 residues. Looked up from germline, CDR1 is MNHEY and CDR2 is SMNVEV (reference sequence).